The next 30 T cell receptor beta chains were all read from a single sample in a study of CD8+ T cells in alopecia areata (dated by TCRdb to the late 2010s). Receptor libraries were prepared by the immunoSEQ multiplex PCR assay. To provide template for TCR sequencing, every sample had RNA extracted and reverse transcribed into cDNA. Sourced from immuneACCESS, this table was stored by TCRdb with only in-frame sequences that have V and J called. A share of the clones is absent; for the studies checked, an unresolved V gene accounts for under half, and the remainder has no known explanation. The sample includes about 270,000 clones, with around three fifths observed a single time. More than 0.85% of the sample rests with the top ten. This sample's treatment or condition label indicates: oral pan-JAK inhibitor, 5-10 mg twice daily. The material sequenced was CD4+ T cells sorted from blood, taken around week 54, from a patient treated with tofacitinib. These receptors came from a human donor with alopecia areata.

The chain's CDR3 is CASSFLLRLYQETQYF. The CDR3 region has the DNA TGTGCCAGCAGCTTCCTACTGCGACTGTACCAAGAGACCCAGTACTTC. The chain uses TRBV7-9 and TRBJ2-5; no reliable D call. CDR3 length equals 16 residues. The ends were cut back, 3 bases at V and 0 bases at J, with 14 bases in the middle. Germline CDR1 SEHNR, CDR2 FQNEAQ (reference sequence).

The chain has TRBV5-5 and TRBJ1-1; no clear D gene. This CDR3 is 14 amino acids long. The ends were cut back, 0 bases at V and 8 bases at J, with 14 bases in the middle. CDR1 and CDR2 from the germline V gene are SGHKS and YYEKEE (reference sequence). CDR3 nucleotide sequence: TGTGCCAGCAGCTTGGGAGAGGGCCTGGGGGAAGCTTTCTTT. The encoded protein is CASSLGEGLGEAFF.

The chain links TRBV5-4 to TRBJ2-3, with D unresolved. This CDR3 is 15 amino acids long. Per the germline V gene, CDR1 is SGHNT and CDR2 is YYREEE (reference sequence). Trimming removed 2 bases from V and 0 bases from J, with 10 bases in between. The CDR3 DNA follows: TGTGCCAGCAGCTTAGGGCAGGCTAGCACAGATACGCAGTATTTT. It codes for CASSLGQASTDTQYF.

The chain's CDR3 is CASSPRQGSNEKLFF. CDR3 nucleotides: TGTGCCAGCAGCCCCAGACAGGGGTCAAATGAAAAACTGTTTTTT. This chain links TRBV9 with TRBJ1-4; the match to TRBD1 covers 8 bases. Germline CDR1 is SGDLS and CDR2 is YYNGEE. V gave up 4 bases and J gave up 5 bases; unmatched junction bases: 7. The CDR3 length is 15 residues.

As concerns this clone: One junction end does not reproduce the germline sequence, and a read error may be involved. The genes are TRBV20-1 and TRBJ1-1, with TRBD1 matching 9 bases. CDR1 DFQATT and CDR2 SNEGSKA come from the germline V gene (reference sequence). CDR3 size: 9 residues. The DNA for the CDR3 is TGCAGTGCTAGAGCGACAGGGGGATTC. Translated, it gives CSARATGGF.

The CDR3 sequence: CAISESIPVNEQFF. The CDR3 DNA is TGTGCCATCAGTGAGTCGATACCCGTCAATGAGCAGTTCTTC. This chain links TRBV10-3 with TRBJ2-1; D is undetermined. The germline gives CDR1 ENHRY, CDR2 SYGVKD. Trimming shortened V by 0 bases and J by 6 bases, and 9 bases separated the two germline ends. The CDR3 spans 14 residues.

The table lists this clone with a few counts. The chain joins TRBV18 to TRBJ2-3; no clear D. The V and J ends lost 3 bases and 6 bases respectively, with 16 bases between them. The germline V gene has CDR1 KGHSH and CDR2 LQKENI. The CDR3 has 15 amino acids. The CDR3 reads CASSPQSGPGDTQYF. CDR3 nucleotides: TGTGCCAGCTCACCCCAATCGGGCCCTGGTGATACGCAGTATTTT.

This clone was seen only a few times. The sample holds other DNA sequences that translate to the same CDR3. V gene TRBV7-9 combines with J gene TRBJ2-2; D remains unclear. Trimming removed 5 bases from V and 2 bases from J, with 3 bases in between. CDR1 is SEHNR, CDR2 FQNEAQ, per germline (reference sequence). The CDR3 extends over 12 amino acids. The CDR3 nucleotides are TGTGCCAGCAGCCTAAACACCGGGGAGCTGTTTTTT. Amino acids: CASSLNTGELFF.

The chain is built from TRBV5-6 and TRBJ1-2; no definite D call. Germline CDR1 reads SGHDT; CDR2 reads YYEEEE. Trimming removed 2 bases from V and 8 bases from J, with 16 bases in between. CDR3 length equals 14 residues. DNA of the CDR3: TGTGCCAGCAGCTTAACCCACAGCGTCCCGGGCTACACCTTC. Amino acid sequence: CASSLTHSVPGYTF.

This clone has only one observation. The V and J genes are TRBV7-2 and TRBJ1-6, with 9 bases aligning to TRBD1. Germline lookup yields CDR1 SGHTA and CDR2 FQGNSA. The junction had 12 bases not matched to a gene; V was cut back by 4 bases and J by 5 bases. CDR3 length equals 18 residues. The chain's CDR3 is CASSSYVFRDRDNSPLHF. DNA for the CDR3: TGTGCCAGCAGCTCATACGTTTTTCGGGACAGGGATAATTCACCCCTCCACTTT.

A few counts support this clone. One base away lies a much larger clone, so this may be a sequencing read error. The V gene is TRBV4-1, the J gene TRBJ1-6; a possible D gene is TRBD1 (5 bases). V was shortened by 4 bases and J by 2 bases, with 6 bases between the two germline ends. Per germline, CDR1 MGHRA and CDR2 YSYEKL. CDR3 length equals 14 residues. The CDR3: CASSRDPYNSPLHF. The CDR3 coding sequence is TGCGCCAGCAGCCGGGACCCCTATAATTCACCCCTCCACTTT.

The rearrangement uses TRBV30 and TRBJ1-1; D is ambiguous. This CDR3 has 14 amino acids. V dropped 1 base and J dropped 2 bases, with 11 bases sitting between them. Per the germline V gene, CDR1 is GTSNPN and CDR2 is SVGIG (reference sequence). The CDR3 DNA reads as TGTGCCTGGAGTGCCAGCGTAATCAACACTGAAGCTTTCTTT. This translates into CAWSASVINTEAFF.

The chain has TRBV30 and TRBJ1-1, with D tentatively TRBD1 (5 bases). Germline V gene data show CDR1 as GTSNPN and CDR2 as SVGIG (reference sequence). CDR3 size: 12 residues. V was clipped by 6 bases and J by 1 base, with 9 bases between them. CDR3 nucleotides: TGTGCCTGCAAGACAGAGAACACTGAAGCTTTCTTT. Translation: CACKTENTEAFF.

J is TRBJ1-6 and V is TRBV30, with D perhaps matching TRBD1 (6 bases). The CDR3 runs to 14 residues. Deletions cut 3 bases from V and 5 bases from J, with 11 bases between. CDR1 is GTSNPN, CDR2 SVGIG, per germline (reference sequence). CDR3 nucleotides: TGTGCCTGGAGGCTGGCAGGGGATAATTCACCCCTCCACTTT. This translates into CAWRLAGDNSPLHF.

The chain has TRBV7-2 and TRBJ1-6; D might be TRBD1 (5 bases). CDR1 SGHTA and CDR2 FQGNSA come from the germline V gene. The CDR3 has 15 amino acids. V was pared by 5 bases and J by 8 bases, with 16 bases between. The DNA of the CDR3 is TGTGCCAGCAGCCGAAATACAGGAATGGATTCACCCCTCCACTTT. This translates into CASSRNTGMDSPLHF.

This chain links TRBV29-1 with TRBJ2-1; possible D gene TRBD2, 5 bases. V lost 4 bases, J lost 7 bases, and 17 bases lay in between. The germline gives CDR1 SQVTM, CDR2 ANQGSEA. CDR3 length: 14 amino acids. CDR3 DNA: TGCAGCGTTGGGGTTTCCCGGGAATGGAATGAGCAGTTCTTC. Protein product: CSVGVSREWNEQFF.

The chain is built from TRBV5-1 and TRBJ2-2, with D perhaps matching TRBD2 (5 bases). Germline values: CDR1 SGHRS, CDR2 YFSETQ. CDR3 length: 15 residues. V gave up 0 bases and J gave up 5 bases, with 11 bases separating them. CDR3 region: CASSLERPQTGELFF. DNA for the CDR3: TGCGCCAGCAGCTTGGAGCGGCCTCAAACCGGGGAGCTGTTTTTT.

This clone was picked up a small number of times. The rearrangement uses TRBV29-1 and TRBJ2-1, with D possibly being TRBD2 (8 bases). The CDR3 has 14 residues. The germline gives CDR1 SQVTM, CDR2 ANQGSEA. With 6 bases removed from V and 3 bases from J, the gap between germline ends came to 15 bases. The CDR3 nucleotides read TGCAGCGTCCGGGACAGCGGGGGCTACAATGAGCAGTTCTTC. Its translation: CSVRDSGGYNEQFF.

This clone is medium-sized. This chain joins TRBV10-3 and TRBJ2-6; D gene uncertain. The CDR3 length is 15 residues. V shed 0 bases and J shed 2 bases, with 5 bases lying between them. Germline CDR1 reads ENHRY; CDR2 reads SYGVKD. The CDR3 DNA is TGTGCCATCAGTGAGTCAGGGACTGGGGCCAACGTCCTGACTTTC. It is translated as CAISESGTGANVLTF.

This rearrangement joins TRBV29-1 to TRBJ2-2; the D is unclear. Trimming removed 2 bases from V and 2 bases from J, with 9 bases in between. CDR1 SQVTM and CDR2 ANQGSEA come from the germline V gene. CDR3 length equals 14 residues. The CDR3 loop reads CSVELLRNTGELFF. The CDR3, as DNA: TGCAGCGTTGAATTACTGAGAAACACCGGGGAGCTGTTTTTT.

The genes are TRBV9 and TRBJ2-1; TRBD1 matches at 7 bases. This CDR3 spans 15 amino acids. Germline values: CDR1 SGDLS, CDR2 YYNGEE. With V trimmed by 0 bases and J by 0 bases, 0 bases remained unmatched. CDR3 sequence reads: CASSVDRGSYNEQFF. CDR3 bases: TGTGCCAGCAGCGTAGACAGGGGCTCCTACAATGAGCAGTTCTTC.

The rearrangement uses TRBV30 and TRBJ2-1; D remains unclear. The CDR3 consists of 11 residues. The germline V gene has CDR1 GTSNPN and CDR2 SVGIG (reference sequence). The ends were cut back, 3 bases at V and 9 bases at J, with 9 bases in the middle. For the CDR3, the DNA is TGTGCCTGGAGCGTAGTCGGTGAGCAGTTCTTC. Protein sequence: CAWSVVGEQFF.

This sequence joins TRBV6-9 and TRBJ2-7, with 7 positions matching TRBD2. The CDR3 contains 16 residues. The ends lost 5 bases at V and 0 bases at J; junction bases unmatched: 10. The germline V gene encodes CDR1 MNHGY and CDR2 SVAAGI. Here the CDR3 reads CASSQSSGGSSYEQYF. The CDR3 nucleotides read TGTGCCAGCAGTCAATCCTCGGGCGGGAGCTCCTACGAGCAGTACTTC.

V is TRBV5-7 and J is TRBJ2-2; 9 bases agree with TRBD1. TRBV5-7 is annotated as an ORF whose role is uncertain. The trim removed 4 bases at V and 3 bases at J, leaving 4 bases unmatched. The CDR3 covers 15 residues. CDR3 nucleotides: TGTGCCAGCAGCCCCCGGGACAGGGACACCGGGGAGCTGTTTTTT. Translating it yields CASSPRDRDTGELFF.

This chain joins TRBV6-5 and TRBJ1-4; maybe TRBD1 (6 bases). This CDR3 spans 15 amino acids. Germline loops: CDR1 MNHEY, CDR2 SVGAGI. V gave up 6 bases and J gave up 8 bases, with 19 bases separating them. The CDR3 loop reads CASSPSGGAREKLFF. DNA for the CDR3: TGTGCCAGCAGCCCCTCCGGGGGCGCCAGGGAAAAACTGTTTTTT.

In this sample, this clone turned up a few times. V usage is TRBV29-1 and J usage is TRBJ2-5, with a tentative D call TRBD2 (7 bases). Looked up from germline, CDR1 is SQVTM and CDR2 is ANQGSEA. V was shortened by 7 bases and J by 5 bases, with 20 bases between the two germline ends. This CDR3 region has 14 residues. The CDR3 DNA sequence: TGCAGCGGAGCCTGGGGCGGGGGCAGGGAGACCCAGTACTTC. Its translation is CSGAWGGGRETQYF. The full variable domain, completed using reference TRBV29-1 and TRBJ2-5, is SAVISQKPSRDICQRGTSLTIQCQVDSQVTMMFWYRQQPGQSLTLIATANQGSEATYESGFVIDKFPISRPNLTFSTLTVSNMSPEDSSIYLCSGAWGGGRETQYFGPGTRLLVL.

This chain connects TRBV5-4 to TRBJ2-1; 8 nucleotides agree with TRBD2. The germline gives CDR1 SGHNT, CDR2 YYREEE (reference sequence). The length of the CDR3 is 14 residues. V dropped 0 bases and J dropped 6; count of bases not matched to a gene: 2. The CDR3 region is CASSLGGTSNEQFF. The DNA for the CDR3 is TGTGCCAGCAGCTTGGGGGGGACTAGCAATGAGCAGTTCTTC.

This chain links TRBV4-2 with TRBJ2-1, with D possibly called TRBD1 or TRBD2 (6 bases each). Germline values: CDR1 LGHNA, CDR2 YNFKEQ. The CDR3 runs 16 residues. V was clipped by 0 bases and J by 2 bases, with 11 bases between them. CDR3 nucleotide sequence: TGTGCCAGCAGCCAAGAGGGAAGGGGGGCCTACAATGAGCAGTTCTTC. It translates to CASSQEGRGAYNEQFF.

The V and J genes are TRBV18 and TRBJ2-1; D not resolved. With 4 bases removed from V and 4 bases from J, the gap between germline ends came to 8 bases. The CDR3 contains 13 residues. Germline assignment: CDR1 KGHSH and CDR2 LQKENI. CDR3 region: CASSLTLYNEQFF. CDR3 DNA sequence: TGTGCCAGCTCACTAACACTTTACAATGAGCAGTTCTTC.

The gene calls are TRBV29-1 and TRBJ2-1; perhaps D is TRBD1 or TRBD2 (5 bases each). Trimming left V 1 base short and J 8 bases short, with 15 bases between. CDR3 size: 14 residues. The germline V gene has CDR1 SQVTM and CDR2 ANQGSEA. The CDR3 loop is CSVEGGRDVDEQFF. CDR3 bases: TGCAGCGTTGAAGGGGGCAGGGACGTCGATGAGCAGTTCTTC.